This entry lists 20 T cell receptor beta chains sequenced from one sample in a study of cytomegalovirus exposure and HLA in healthy donors. PCR involved 60 Vbeta and 13 Jbeta primers. The repertoire was sequenced with immunoSEQ multiplex PCR; TCRdb's copy has only in-frame clones and lacks some. The sample contains around 100,000 clones, 70% to 85% of which appear only once. The sequenced material came from PBMCs. These receptors were taken from a woman under 30 in good health and CMV-seronegative.

The DNA of the CDR3 is TGTGCCAGCAGCCTTGGACAGCTATACTCCTACGAGCAGTACTTC. Translating it yields CASSLGQLYSYEQYF. The chain combines TRBV7-2 with TRBJ2-7, with D perhaps matching TRBD1 (6 bases). V was shortened by 5 bases and J by 0 bases, with 14 bases between the two germline ends. CDR1 is SGHTA, CDR2 FQGNSA, per germline. The CDR3 is made up of 15 amino acids.

This chain links TRBV10-3 with TRBJ2-5; 7 nucleotides agree with TRBD1. J gave up 5 bases and V 6 bases, and 3 bases lay outside the gene matches. CDR3 length: 12 amino acids. CDR1 and CDR2 (germline): ENHRY, SYGVKD. The CDR3 DNA follows: TGTGCCATCAGGGACAGGAGGGAGACCCAGTACTTC. Translated, it gives CAIRDRRETQYF.

The V call is TRBV2, the J call TRBJ1-1, with D unresolved. CDR1 is SNHLY, CDR2 FYNNEI, per germline. CDR3 length: 12 residues. Deletions cut 4 bases from V and 5 bases from J, with 8 bases between. The CDR3 bases are TGTGCCAGCAGTGTAGTAGAAACTGAAGCTTTCTTT. Its translation: CASSVVETEAFF.

V is TRBV28 and J is TRBJ1-1, with 8 bases that match TRBD1. CDR1 and CDR2 from the germline V gene are MDHEN and SYDVKM. There are 12 residues in the CDR3. CDR3 nucleotides: TGTGTGACAGGGGAAATGAACACTGAAGCTTTCTTT. Translating it yields CVTGEMNTEAFF.

This chain uses TRBV7-2 with TRBJ2-1, with 9 bases identical to TRBD1. The CDR3 runs 16 residues. The trim removed 5 bases at V and 8 bases at J, leaving 13 bases unmatched. CDR1 and CDR2 from the germline V gene are SGHTA and FQGNSA. In DNA, the CDR3 is TGTGCCAGCAGCCGAGGAGCCAACGACAGGGGGGATGAGCAGTTCTTC. This translates into CASSRGANDRGDEQFF.

The J gene is TRBJ1-6, the V gene TRBV6-1; a weak D match, TRBD1 (6 bases). There are 16 residues in the CDR3. The V gene's germline CDR1 is MNHNS and CDR2 SASEGT. With 1 base removed from V and 8 bases from J, the gap between germline ends came to 15 bases. The CDR3 nucleotides are TGTGCCAGCAGTGAAGAAATAGTTGGGGGCGATTCACCCCTCCACTTT. It yields the protein CASSEEIVGGDSPLHF.

The chain employs TRBV5-6 and TRBJ1-2, with D unclear. Trimming took 3 bases from V and 8 from J, leaving 11 bases between them. Germline loops: CDR1 SGHDT, CDR2 YYEEEE. The CDR3 has 12 residues. Here the CDR3 reads CASSSAGWGYTF. The CDR3 nucleotides read TGTGCCAGCAGCTCGGCGGGTTGGGGCTACACCTTC.

V gene TRBV28 combines with J gene TRBJ2-1; D is uncertain. The CDR3 runs to 13 residues. The V gene's germline CDR1 is MDHEN and CDR2 SYDVKM. Trimming left V 5 bases short and J 3 bases short, with 8 bases between. The CDR3 DNA follows: TGTGCCAGCAGTCAAGCAGGCTACAATGAGCAGTTCTTC. Protein: CASSQAGYNEQFF.

The chain recombines TRBV5-8 with TRBJ2-7; no clear D gene. The germline V gene has CDR1 SGHTS and CDR2 YDEGEE. The CDR3 runs 14 residues. Trimming left V 6 bases short and J 4 bases short, with 17 bases between. The CDR3 nucleotides read TGTGCCAGCAATCCCGGAGTAGCTGAATACGAGCAGTACGTC. Its translation: CASNPGVAEYEQYV.

This rearrangement joins TRBV19 to TRBJ1-5, with TRBD1 identical over 7 bases. Per germline, CDR1 LNHDA and CDR2 SQIVND (reference sequence). Unmatched junction bases numbered 6, after V lost 4 bases and J lost 6 bases. The CDR3 is made up of 14 amino acids. The CDR3 DNA is TGTGCCAGTAGTACCAGACAGGGTGGTCAGCCCCAGCATTTT. Its translation is CASSTRQGGQPQHF.

The chain is built from TRBV21-1 and TRBJ1-1. TRBV21-1 is tagged as a pseudogene. CDR3 length: 12 amino acids. The CDR3 here is CASSATVVKAFF. CDR3 nucleotides: TGTGCCAGCAGCGCCACTGTTGTGAAGGCTTTCTTT.

This clone was counted a few times. The genes are TRBV29-1 and TRBJ1-3; D remains unclear. The CDR3 loop spans 12 amino acids. The germline V gene has CDR1 SQVTM and CDR2 ANQGSEA. The germline V and J ends were trimmed by 4 bases and 4 bases, with 8 bases remaining between them. Written as DNA, the CDR3 is TGCAGCGTTGCGGGGTCAGGAAACACCATATATTTT. Encoded protein: CSVAGSGNTIYF.

The chain recombines TRBV11-3 with TRBJ1-1; no firm D call. There are 11 residues in the CDR3. The ends were cut back, 4 bases at V and 8 bases at J, with 8 bases in the middle. Germline lookup yields CDR1 SGHNT and CDR2 YENEEA. The CDR3 is CASSSWREAFF. For the CDR3, the DNA is TGTGCCAGCAGCTCATGGCGGGAAGCTTTCTTT.

The gene calls are TRBV13 and TRBJ1-1, with no clear D. The CDR3 has 14 amino acids. Germline assignment: CDR1 PRHDT and CDR2 FYEKMQ (reference sequence). V was trimmed by 6 bases and J by 12 bases, leaving 23 bases between them. CDR3 amino acids: CASRHEGSHDSPFF. The CDR3 DNA reads as TGTGCCAGCAGGCATGAGGGCAGCCATGATAGCCCTTTCTTT. The whole variable domain, filled in from reference TRBV13 and TRBJ1-1, reads AAGVIQSPRHLIKEKRETATLKCYPIPRHDTVYWYQQGPGQDPQFLISFYEKMQSDKGSIPDRFSAQQFSDYHSELNMSSLELGDSALYFCASRHEGSHDSPFFGQGTRLTVV.

This chain uses TRBV7-9 with TRBJ2-5, with D unclear. V lost 6 bases, J lost 2 bases, and 10 bases lay in between. Germline values: CDR1 SEHNR, CDR2 FQNEAQ (reference sequence). The CDR3 sequence is 13 residues long. CDR3 sequence: CASSFGRQETQYF. The DNA of the CDR3 is TGTGCCAGCAGTTTTGGGCGTCAAGAGACCCAGTACTTC. The full variable domain, its missing parts supplied by reference TRBV7-9 and TRBJ2-5, is DTGVSQNPRHKITKRGQNVTFRCDPISEHNRLYWYRQTLGQGPEFLTYFQNEAQLEKSRLLSDRFSAERPKGSFSTLEIQRTEQGDSAMYLCASSFGRQETQYFGPGTRLLVL.

As concerns this clone: One junction end disagrees with the germline gene, perhaps due to a read error. The rearrangement links TRBV29-1 to TRBJ2-1, with D tentatively TRBD2 (5 bases). This CDR3 contains 15 residues. Germline CDR1 and CDR2: SQVTM and ANQGSEA. The CDR3: CSVELTDEKGRTQIF. The CDR3 DNA is TGCAGCGTTGAATTGACCGATGAAAAGGGTAGGACTCAGATCTTC.

This clone was detected only a few times. The genes are TRBV5-1 and TRBJ1-2; D is unresolved. CDR3 length equals 14 residues. V gave up 0 bases and J gave up 0 bases, with 6 bases separating them. Looked up from germline, CDR1 is SGHRS and CDR2 is YFSETQ. Here the CDR3 reads CASSLGFSNYGYTF. CDR3 DNA sequence: TGCGCCAGCAGCTTGGGTTTCTCTAACTATGGCTACACCTTC.

This chain uses TRBV7-6 with TRBJ2-3; D gene unclear. Trimming removed 5 bases from V and 6 bases from J, with 6 bases in between. The length of the CDR3 is 11 residues. Germline loops: CDR1 SGHVS, CDR2 FNYEAQ. The CDR3 here is CASSQYDTQYF. CDR3 coding DNA: TGTGCCAGCAGCCAGTATGATACGCAGTATTTT.

J is TRBJ2-7 and V is TRBV6-1; a possible D gene is TRBD1 (5 bases). The V and J ends lost 1 base and 3 bases respectively, with 7 bases between them. The CDR3 is 13 amino acids. Germline V gene sequence: CDR1 MNHNS, CDR2 SASEGT. The DNA for the CDR3 is TGTGCCAGCAGTGAAGTAAGGGGCTACGAGCAGTACTTC. This sequence encodes CASSEVRGYEQYF.

Comments on this clone: Germline and junction disagree at one end, which may indicate a read error. The rearrangement joins TRBV28 to TRBJ1-1; possible D gene TRBD1, 6 bases. Germline V CDR1 and CDR2: MDHEN, SYDVKM. This CDR3 is built from 18 residues. The CDR3 DNA reads TGTGCCAGCAGTTTTACCAGGGGAGCATTACCATCGAACGCTGAAGCTTTCTTT. Amino acid sequence: CASSFTRGALPSNAEAFF.